The clone carrying this T cell receptor beta chain has ten or more counts. The antigen remains unidentified. The record originates from a study of T-cell reconstitution after alpha-beta-depleted transplantation in children. Overall study results and limits: Some patients owed their high day-60 TCRbeta diversity to surviving recipient T cells and thymic progenitors. The origin of alpha-beta T cells about two months after transplant was reportedly several hundred expanded graft clones. Counts and diversity of T cells one year after transplant came mostly from newly produced T cells.

The CDR3 has 16 residues. The V gene lost 8 bases and the J gene lost 0 bases, with 20 bases spanning the gap. Per the germline V gene, CDR1 is MNHEY and CDR2 is SMNVEV (reference sequence). The library targeted TCRbeta and was prepared with unique molecular identifiers. TCRdb re-called the PCR reads through MiXCR, storing one row per CDR3 protein. The table shows approximately 31,000 distinct CDR3 sequences, with roughly 6.7% occurring only once. Sequencing used peripheral blood, obtained 60 days after TCRalphabeta/CD19-depleted stem cell transplant. This receptor was identified in a child younger than two who had a stem cell transplant for acute myeloid leukemia, so the T cells may come from the graft donor. This rearrangement joins TRBV27 to TRBJ2-7; tentative D call: TRBD2 (7 bases). The CDR3 coding sequence is TGTGCCAGCCGTCCTGGGGGGGCCCCCAGCTCCTACGAGCAGTACTTC. The encoded protein is CASRPGGAPSSYEQYF.